The entry below describes one T cell receptor (beta chain). The antigen is unknown. Uncultured naive and memory CD4+ T cells supplied DNA for deep TCR-beta sequencing. The method was immunoSEQ multiplex PCR; TCRdb's version includes in-frame clones alone and lacks a portion of them. The sample lists about 54,000 clones, 92% occurring once. This specimen belongs to a study of CD4 T cells in relation to SARS-CoV-2 and coronaviruses. Across the whole study: Patient ages ranged from roughly 20 to 80, median 38. A couple of subjects were Hispanic; patients were seven to nine males and a handful of females. Findings of the study overall: Monoreactive clones expanded significantly more to SARS-CoV-2 than crossreactive clones did.

CDR3 length: 14 residues. The V gene is TRBV21-1, the J gene TRBJ2-7; TRBD2, the table's D call, was not compared with the DNA. TRBV21-1 is shown as a pseudogene. This receptor was taken from an adult with COVID-19. The sample taken for sequencing was naive CD4+ T cells from PBMCs. Documented subset: naive CD4+ T cells isolated by negative enrichment. The CDR3 bases are TGTGCCAGCAGCAAGGGACTAGCGGGAGACGAGCAGTACTTC. Amino acids: CASSKGLAGDEQYF.